These T cell receptor beta chains were read from a single sample in a study of CD8+ T cells in alopecia areata. The repertoire was sequenced with immunoSEQ multiplex PCR; TCRdb's copy has only in-frame clones and lacks some. Found here are a few hundred thousand clones, roughly 56% of them singletons; the top ten hold roughly 1.4%. The sample here was CD4+ T cells sorted from blood, taken at week 4, from a patient treated with tofacitinib. Receptors originate from a human donor with alopecia areata. CDR3s leave out the opening cysteine and the closing phenylalanine or tryptophan. Expanded clones are given a class, and other clones once, few, many or no size at all.

>few|TRBV19
ASKAGQGFTDTQY
>-|TRBV6-1
ASSEAIAGLAKNIQY
>-|TRBV6-1
ASSEAEGEQY
>-|TRBV29-1
SVGRGTGELF
>-|TRBV5-1
ASSFAGDTDTQY
>-|TRBV30
AWSGTGTYYEQY
>-|TRBV6-1
ASRLNVGQGNEQY
>-|TRBV4-3
ASSPLSSGANVLT
>-|TRBV2
ASSSELNTEAF
>-|TRBV6-6
ASSYSAQAGSEQY
>-|TRBV5-1
ASSLGGAEGEQF
>-|TRBV9
ASSLGFSTDTQY
>few|TRBV4-3
ASSQDSSFPLH
>-|TRBV29-1
SVVVAASYEQY
>-|TRBV9
ASSVIPGQETQY
>-|TRBV2
ASSDSGASRSKLF
>few|TRBV19
ASSPRLDNEQF
>-|TRBV25-1
ASSDWTDISEQY
>few|TRBV29-1
SVGETRGTEAF
>-|TRBV27
ASSSRRTGGIYGYT
>-|TRBV29-1
SVVQGGVFYEQY
>-|TRBV11-2
ASSRGVLNTEAF
>-|TRBV29-1
SVEDLLSKTYQPQH
>few|TRBV12-5
ASGLLPQGSAF
>-|TRBV25-1
ASRLGGFNSPLH
>few|TRBV6-1
ASSPTSGDIGELF
>-|TRBV7-2
ASSLLYTEAF
>-|TRBV29-1
SVSQRANTGELF
>few|TRBV30
AWSNRQVSEQY
>few|TRBV7-2
ASSSPLQTGSREQY
>-|TRBV4-3
ASSQDDRGYT
>once|TRBV29-1
SGRMNTGELF
>few|TRBV11-2
ASSLDRIGYT
>-|TRBV9
ASGSVNTEAF
>few|TRBV7-8
ASSLAGYGYT
>-|TRBV2
ASLKLPLQGNNEQF
>-|TRBV4-1
ASSLERDYGYT
>-|TRBV29-1
SVDLNRNEQF
>-|TRBV25-1
ASRMDGYYGYT
>-|TRBV29-1
SVPRQGAGGYT
>once|TRBV20-1
SARGTGEQY
>-|TRBV9
ASSVAFGGDAYGYT
>few|TRBV29-1
SVRTGKNQPQH
>-|TRBV18
ASSRSGLSSYEQY
>-|TRBV5-1
ASSLLASGGPTDEQF
>-|TRBV6-4
ASSESSYNEQF
>once|TRBV29-1
SVEKPMNTEAF
>-|TRBV13
ASSLGPVRGNTEAF
>-|TRBV7-2
ASTLGLAHNEQF
>-|TRBV2
ASTAINEQF
>few|TRBV6-6
ASSYSPLGPQH
>-|TRBV7-2
ASSTTADQPQH
>-|TRBV2
ASSPLAGRGGQY
>few|TRBV5-6
ASRLEGVSTEAF
>few|TRBV29-1
SVEKDRTKEKLF
>few|TRBV7-3
ASSLMGPLNTEAF
>-|TRBV15
ATSGKSGTSGSTDTQY
>-|TRBV5-1
ASNPGAGTHNSPLH
>few|TRBV4-3
ASSHPGQYGYT
>many|TRBV5-6
ASSLTGGSEAF